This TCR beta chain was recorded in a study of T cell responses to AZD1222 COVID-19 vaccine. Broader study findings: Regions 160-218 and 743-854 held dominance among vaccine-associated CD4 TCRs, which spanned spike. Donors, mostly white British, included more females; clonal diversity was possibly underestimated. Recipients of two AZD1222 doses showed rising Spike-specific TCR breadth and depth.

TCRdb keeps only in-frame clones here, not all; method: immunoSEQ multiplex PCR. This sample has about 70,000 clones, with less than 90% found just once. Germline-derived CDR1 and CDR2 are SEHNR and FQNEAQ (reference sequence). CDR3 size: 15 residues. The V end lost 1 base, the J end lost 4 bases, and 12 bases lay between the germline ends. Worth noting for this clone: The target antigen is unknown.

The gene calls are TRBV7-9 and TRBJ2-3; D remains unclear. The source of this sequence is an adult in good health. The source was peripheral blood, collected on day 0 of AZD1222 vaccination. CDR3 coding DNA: TGTGCCAGCAGCTTAGTGACCGGGTCAGCAGATACGCAGTATTTT. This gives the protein CASSLVTGSADTQYF.